The text below deals with one T cell receptor beta chain. In the original workflow: Amplified reference gene primers provided the basis for estimating nucleated cell counts. Here immunoSEQ multiplex PCR was the method, and the copy in TCRdb shows in-frame clones only, minus some. V and J calls and clone size follow that table, whereas D and trimming were derived from the DNA. The sample lists roughly 59,000 clones; around 81% were seen once. The sample is drawn from a study of blood T cell repertoires in COVID-19. In the study overall: COVID-19 samples collected from the United States, Italy and Spain covered acute and convalescent phases. PBMCs, B-cell-depleted T cells, or T cells provided the cDNA or gDNA that made up the material.

The source material was peripheral blood. The clonotype originates from a woman at least 80 years old with acute or convalescent COVID-19.

The DNA of the CDR3 is TGTGCCAGCAGCTGGGGGGGAGCCCAAGAGACCCAGTACTTC. Translating gives CASSWGGAQETQYF. The gene calls are TRBV7-2 and TRBJ2-5; 7 bases align to TRBD2. CDR1 SGHTA and CDR2 FQGNSA come from the germline V gene. J was trimmed by 1 base and V by 4 bases; bases with no gene match: 3. The CDR3 consists of 14 residues.